This T cell receptor (beta chain) was sequenced for a study of T cell responses to AZD1222 COVID-19 vaccine. The data were produced by immunoSEQ multiplex PCR, yet TCRdb's version contains in-frame clones alone and is incomplete. This repertoire shows around 160,000 clones, 85% to 95% found once; its top ten account for around 1.9%. General study results and limits: Vaccine-associated CD4 TCRs spanned spike, dominant at 160-218 and 743-854. At baseline, seropositivity was found in only six or seven AZD1222 recipients.

About this clone: Its antigen is still unknown.

The clonotype was recovered from an adult in good health. This specimen consisted of peripheral blood, obtained on day 0 of AZD1222 vaccination.

In nucleotides, the CDR3 is TGTGCCAGCGGGGGACCCGGGGCTAGCGCCGGGGAGCTGTTTTTT. Its protein is CASGGPGASAGELFF. The chain links TRBV27 to TRBJ2-2; maybe TRBD2 (6 bases). Germline V lookup: CDR1 MNHEY, CDR2 SMNVEV (reference sequence). The length of the CDR3 is 15 residues. V shed 8 bases and J shed 6 bases, with 19 bases lying between them.